Below are 23 T cell receptor beta chains sequenced from a single sample in a study of regulatory T cells in long-lasting Graves disease. To make TCR beta libraries, researchers used iRepertoire HTBI primers and Arm-PCR of CDR3 regions. TCRdb called the multiplex PCR reads again in MiXCR, with one record for every CDR3 protein. This table holds 400,000 to 550,000 distinct CDR3 sequences, roughly 15% found once. Regarding time point: newly diagnosed GD, antithyroid drugs for less than 3 months. RNA from PBMCs was the source of the TCR library. This sample also appeared in a second study, on T cells in Graves' hyperthyroidism and ophthalmopathy.

Sample: peripheral blood mononuclear cells (PBMCs), taken at new diagnosis, from a patient treated with antithyroid drugs. The source is a woman aged 18 to 35 with Graves disease.

The chain employs TRBV6-1 and TRBJ1-3, with D unresolved. This CDR3 region has 16 residues. Germline CDR1 reads MNHNS; CDR2 reads SASEGT. V lost 6 bases, J lost 0 bases, and 15 bases lay in between. CDR3 in amino acids: CASRRMKDISGNTIYF. In nucleotides, the CDR3 is TGTGCCAGCAGACGAATGAAAGACATCTCTGGAAACACCATATATTTT.

Regarding this clonotype: A far larger clone lies a single base away; this is likely a read error. The chain joins TRBV6-5 to TRBJ2-4, with D perhaps TRBD2 (5 bases). The J call could be wrong; TRBJ2-1 is a better fit for the DNA end. CDR1 is MNHEY and CDR2 is SVGAGI in the germline V gene. This CDR3 is 15 amino acids long. The CDR3 spells CASSLGTGWVNGQFF. The DNA for the CDR3 is TGTGCCAGCAGTTTAGGAACGGGATGGGTGAATGGGCAGTTCTTC.

Notes on this clonotype: This likely stems from a read error, as it lies one base from a far larger clone. The chain employs TRBV7-2 and TRBJ2-7; 8 positions agree with TRBD1. The germline V gene has CDR1 SGHTA and CDR2 FQGNSA. CDR3 length: 15 residues. V dropped 6 bases and J dropped 1; count of bases not matched to a gene: 8. The CDR3 sequence: CASRYQGAGSYEQYF. The DNA for the CDR3 is TGTGCCAGCAGATACCAGGGGGCAGGGTCCTACGAGCAGTACTTC.

In this sample, this clonotype turned up once. The chain links TRBV29-1 to TRBJ1-5; D uncertain. Germline-derived CDR1 and CDR2 are SQVTM and ANQGSEA. The germline V and J ends were trimmed by 4 bases and 11 bases, with 15 bases remaining between them. The CDR3 sequence is 12 residues long. Written as DNA, the CDR3 is TGCAGCGTTGGGGCCGCGAATACGGCCCAGCATTTT. Protein product: CSVGAANTAQHF.

This clonotype was seen repeatedly, ten times or more. The chain recombines TRBV14 with TRBJ2-7; a possible D gene is TRBD1 (5 bases). The CDR3 is made up of 16 amino acids. From germline, CDR1 is SGHDN and CDR2 FVKESK. V was clipped by 4 bases and J by 4 bases, with 20 bases between them. The CDR3 coding sequence is TGTGCCAGCAGCCTCGACAGACCATCTGAAGGGTACGAGCAGTACTTC. This codes for CASSLDRPSEGYEQYF.

This clonotype was counted at least ten times. The rearrangement joins TRBV5-1 to TRBJ1-1; no reliable D call. V lost 0 bases to trimming and J lost 1 base, with 13 bases between them. Germline assignment: CDR1 SGHRS and CDR2 YFSETQ. The CDR3 spans 16 residues. The CDR3 is CASSLAVGRANTEAFF. The CDR3 DNA follows: TGCGCCAGCAGCTTGGCCGTCGGACGGGCGAACACTGAAGCTTTCTTT.

The CDR3 bases are TGTGCCAGCAGCTTAGTAGCTAGCGGGAGGACGGATACGCAGTATTTT. It codes for CASSLVASGRTDTQYF. The chain employs TRBV7-2 and TRBJ2-3, with TRBD2 matching over 11 bases. The CDR3 runs 16 residues. Trimming cost V 1 base and J 6 bases; bases outside gene matches: 6. Germline assignment: CDR1 SGHTA and CDR2 FQGNSA.

This clonotype was counted many times. The chain has TRBV6-1 and TRBJ2-1; D tentatively fits TRBD1 or TRBD2 (5 bases each). Trimming took 6 bases from V and 1 from J, leaving 19 bases between them. This CDR3 has 17 residues. Germline CDR1 is MNHNS and CDR2 is SASEGT. CDR3 amino acids: CASRNPEGRGSYNEQFF. CDR3 nucleotide sequence: TGTGCCAGCAGGAACCCCGAGGGAAGGGGTTCCTACAATGAGCAGTTCTTC.

This chain uses TRBV5-1 with TRBJ1-2; perhaps TRBD1 as D (6 bases). The CDR3 totals 14 residues. In germline, CDR1 is SGHRS, CDR2 YFSETQ. V dropped 4 bases and J dropped 5 bases, with 15 bases sitting between them. The CDR3 is CASSLEQGPYGYTF. In DNA, the CDR3 is TGCGCCAGCAGCCTGGAACAGGGCCCGTATGGCTACACCTTC.

In its sample, this clonotype was seen many times. The CDR3 bases are TGCAGTGCTAGAGACCCCCCCGGGACAACGATGAACACTGAAGCTTTCTTT. Protein sequence: CSARDPPGTTMNTEAFF. V and J are TRBV20-1 and TRBJ1-1; TRBD1 is a possible D gene (6 bases). CDR3 length: 17 residues. V lost 0 bases and J 0 bases, leaving 17 bases between the germline ends. Germline V lookup: CDR1 DFQATT, CDR2 SNEGSKA (reference sequence).

This clonotype was seen many times. CDR3 nucleotides: TGCGGTTTGACTAGCGGGAGTACCCTTATTGATGAGCAGTTCTTC. It codes for CGLTSGSTLIDEQFF. The rearrangement joins TRBV20-1 to TRBJ2-1; 12 bases agree with TRBD2. CDR1 and CDR2 from the germline V gene are DFQATT and SNEGSKA (reference sequence). The length of the CDR3 is 15 residues.

In this sample, this clonotype turned up a few times. V and J are TRBV28 and TRBJ2-7, with 7 nucleotides matching TRBD2. With 8 bases clipped from V and 6 bases from J, the junction kept 16 bases outside the gene matches. CDR1 MDHEN and CDR2 SYDVKM come from the germline V gene. The CDR3 has 15 amino acids. CDR3 in DNA: TGTGCCAGCGCCTATTTAGGGGCGGGAGTCGCCGAGCAGTACTTC. Translated, it gives CASAYLGAGVAEQYF.

The chain joins TRBV30 to TRBJ1-2; D call uncertain. Trimming took off 0 bases at V and 8 bases at J, with 13 bases between the two ends. Germline CDR1 reads GTSNPN; CDR2 reads SVGIG (reference sequence). CDR3 length: 13 amino acids. The DNA of the CDR3 is TGTGCCTGGAGTGTACTTGGTTCGGGCGGCTACACCTTC. Its protein is CAWSVLGSGGYTF.

This chain links TRBV30 with TRBJ2-5; TRBD1 matches 12 bases. Losses at the gene ends were 1 base for V and 4 bases for J; bases not matched to a gene: 10. The CDR3 loop spans 17 amino acids. Germline V gene data show CDR1 as GTSNPN and CDR2 as SVGIG (reference sequence). CDR3 DNA: TGTGCCTGGAGTGCCGGGACAGGGGGCTTATTAGGAGAGACCCAGTACTTC. Its protein is CAWSAGTGGLLGETQYF.

The rearrangement joins TRBV5-1 to TRBJ1-1; TRBD1 might be the D (6 bases). From germline, CDR1 is SGHRS and CDR2 YFSETQ. The CDR3 spans 17 residues. Trimming took off 0 bases at V and 4 bases at J, with 19 bases between the two ends. The CDR3 reads CASSLGLGTRTTTEAFF. Written as DNA, the CDR3 is TGCGCCAGCAGCTTGGGACTAGGGACACGGACGACCACTGAAGCTTTCTTT.

The table lists this clonotype with many counts. The J gene is TRBJ2-7, the V gene TRBV7-9; 7 positions match TRBD2. This CDR3 spans 18 amino acids. The V segment lost 0 bases and the J segment 0 bases; nucleotides outside the gene matches: 11. Germline V gene data show CDR1 as SEHNR and CDR2 as FQNEAQ (reference sequence). The CDR3 region is CASSLAMGRDLPSYEQYF. The CDR3 coding sequence is TGTGCCAGCAGCTTAGCGATGGGGAGGGACCTGCCCTCCTACGAGCAGTACTTC. The full variable domain, rest sourced from reference TRBV7-9 and TRBJ2-7, is DTGVSQNPRHKITKRGQNVTFRCDPISEHNRLYWYRQTLGQGPEFLTYFQNEAQLEKSRLLSDRFSAERPKGSFSTLEIQRTEQGDSAMYLCASSLAMGRDLPSYEQYFGPGTRLTVT.

V gene TRBV29-1 combines with J gene TRBJ1-1; D is undetermined. In germline, CDR1 is SQVTM, CDR2 ANQGSEA. This CDR3 comprises 13 residues. V was cut by 6 bases and J by 3 bases, with 14 bases left in between. This CDR3 reads CSVPSPGYTEAFF. Here the CDR3 DNA reads TGCAGCGTCCCATCCCCCGGGTACACTGAAGCTTTCTTT.

This clonotype was counted between two and nine times. V and J are TRBV28 and TRBJ2-1, with a weak D call TRBD1 (6 bases). V lost 4 bases and J lost 5, with 21 bases in between. The CDR3 runs to 17 residues. Germline CDR1 is MDHEN and CDR2 is SYDVKM. This CDR3 reads CASSSLATGSMDNEQFF. CDR3 nucleotides: TGTGCCAGCAGTTCACTCGCCACAGGGTCTATGGACAATGAGCAGTTCTTC.

Only one count was recorded for this clonotype. It may be a read error: a sequence one base away is much more abundant. J is TRBJ2-2 and V is TRBV12-3 or TRBV12-4; D call uncertain. The CDR3 covers 14 residues. The DNA for the CDR3 is TGTGCCAGCGGTTTGGGCCACTACACCGGGGAGCTGTTTTTT. Encoded protein: CASGLGHYTGELFF.

This chain links TRBV20-1 with TRBJ2-1; the match to TRBD2 covers 12 bases. Trimming took 6 bases from V and 6 from J; bases not matched to a gene: 9. The CDR3 spans 15 residues. Germline loops: CDR1 DFQATT, CDR2 SNEGSKA (reference sequence). The CDR3: CSARLAGVRRNEQFF. The CDR3 DNA is TGCAGTGCCAGACTAGCGGGAGTTAGACGCAATGAGCAGTTCTTC.

The rearrangement uses TRBV10-3 and TRBJ2-4, with TRBD1 matching over 8 bases. Germline V gene sequence: CDR1 ENHRY, CDR2 SYGVKD. The CDR3 covers 17 residues. V was clipped by 4 bases and J by 2 bases; unmatched bases: 10. CDR3: CAISVQGGPTTKNIQYF. The CDR3 nucleotides read TGTGCCATCAGTGTACAGGGGGGCCCTACCACCAAAAACATTCAGTACTTC.

This clonotype was found many times. V is TRBV20-1 and J is TRBJ2-1; D unclear. V was cut by 2 bases and J by 5 bases, with 10 bases left in between. The CDR3 extends over 13 amino acids. Germline lookup yields CDR1 DFQATT and CDR2 SNEGSKA (reference sequence). The CDR3 nucleotides read TGCAGTGCTAGAATAGGTCTCAACAATGAGCAGTTCTTC. Translation gives CSARIGLNNEQFF.

This clonotype was detected a few times. The gene calls are TRBV10-3 and TRBJ2-7, with D maybe TRBD2 (6 bases). The V gene's germline CDR1 is ENHRY and CDR2 SYGVKD. This CDR3 region has 12 residues. The ends were cut back, 6 bases at V and 6 bases at J, with 12 bases in the middle. CDR3 region: CAISPGSGEQYF. CDR3 nucleotides: TGTGCCATCAGCCCCGGGAGTGGCGAGCAGTACTTC.